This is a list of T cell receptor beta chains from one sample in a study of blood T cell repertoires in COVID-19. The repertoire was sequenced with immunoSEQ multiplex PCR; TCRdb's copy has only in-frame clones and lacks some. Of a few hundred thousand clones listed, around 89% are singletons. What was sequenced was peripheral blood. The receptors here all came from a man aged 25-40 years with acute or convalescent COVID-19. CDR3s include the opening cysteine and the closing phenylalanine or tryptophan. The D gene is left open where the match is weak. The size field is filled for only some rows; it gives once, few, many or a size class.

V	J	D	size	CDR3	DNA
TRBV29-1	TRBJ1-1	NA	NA	CSGMIGWMNTEAFF	TGCAGCGGAATGATCGGGTGGATGAACACTGAAGCTTTCTTT
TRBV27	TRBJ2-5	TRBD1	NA	CASSLSLLQGATQYF	TGTGCCAGCAGTTTATCTCTTTTACAGGGGGCGACCCAGTACTTC
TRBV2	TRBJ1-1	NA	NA	CASRRALNTEAFF	TGTGCCAGCAGGAGAGCCTTGAACACTGAAGCTTTCTTT
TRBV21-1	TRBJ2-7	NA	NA	CADMASYEQYF	TGTGCCGACATGGCGAGCTACGAGCAGTACTTC
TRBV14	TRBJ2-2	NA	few	CASSQNLGWAGELFF	TGTGCCAGCAGCCAAAATCTAGGTTGGGCCGGGGAGCTGTTTTTT
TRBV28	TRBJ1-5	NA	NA	CASSLYSTGGNQPQHF	TGTGCCAGCAGTTTATATTCTACGGGTGGCAATCAGCCCCAGCATTTT
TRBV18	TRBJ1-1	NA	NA	CASSPPSSHTEAFF	TGTGCCAGCTCACCACCGTCAAGCCACACTGAAGCTTTCTTT
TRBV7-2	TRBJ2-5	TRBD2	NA	CASSFVVAGSQETQYF	TGTGCCAGCAGCTTCGTGGTAGCGGGCTCACAAGAGACCCAGTACTTC
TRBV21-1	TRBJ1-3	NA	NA	CASSTHRGWHDTIYF	TGTGCCAGCAGCACACACAGGGGATGGCATGACACCATATATTTT
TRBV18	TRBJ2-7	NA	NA	CASSPRLDNSYEQYF	TGTGCCAGCTCACCCCGACTGGACAACTCCTACGAGCAGTACTTC
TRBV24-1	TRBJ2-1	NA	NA	CATRSSSYNEQFF	TGTGCCACCAGGTCCAGTTCCTACAATGAGCAGTTCTTC
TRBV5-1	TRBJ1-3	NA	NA	CASSLGAGGAGNTIYF	TGCGCCAGCAGCTTGGGTGCGGGGGGCGCCGGAAACACCATATATTTT
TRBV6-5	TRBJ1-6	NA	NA	CASRTGRSSLTALHF	TGTGCCAGCAGAACAGGGCGCTCTTCCCTGACCGCCCTCCACTTT
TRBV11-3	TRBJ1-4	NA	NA	CASSLRANEKLFF	TGTGCCAGCAGCTTACGAGCTAATGAAAAACTGTTTTTT
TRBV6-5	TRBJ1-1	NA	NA	CASSKQGNTEAFF	TGTGCCAGCAGTAAACAGGGGAACACTGAAGCTTTCTTT
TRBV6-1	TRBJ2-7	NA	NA	CASSEGLPSSYEQYF	TGTGCCAGCAGTGAAGGTTTGCCCAGCTCCTACGAGCAGTACTTC
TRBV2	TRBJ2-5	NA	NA	CASRRLEAEETQYF	TGTGCCAGCAGAAGACTGGAGGCCGAAGAGACCCAGTACTTC
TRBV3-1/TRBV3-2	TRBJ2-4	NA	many	CASKPDDSANIQYF	TGTGCCAGCAAACCGGATGATAGCGCAAACATTCAGTACTTC
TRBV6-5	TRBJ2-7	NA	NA	CASTSGARSYEQYF	TGTGCCAGCACCTCAGGGGCTAGATCCTACGAGCAGTACTTC
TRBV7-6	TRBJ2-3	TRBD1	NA	CASSDRTGGVTDTQYF	TGTGCCAGCAGCGACCGGACAGGGGGTGTCACAGATACGCAGTATTTT
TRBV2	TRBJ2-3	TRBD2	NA	CAMIEREHTDTQYF	TGTGCCATGATAGAGCGGGAGCACACAGATACGCAGTATTTT
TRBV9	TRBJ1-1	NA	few	CASSLYGGSFMNTEAFF	TGTGCCAGCAGCCTATACGGCGGCTCATTCATGAACACTGAAGCTTTCTTT
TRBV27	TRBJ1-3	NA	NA	CASSQGRASGNTIYF	TGTGCCAGCAGTCAGGGGAGGGCCTCTGGAAACACCATATATTTT
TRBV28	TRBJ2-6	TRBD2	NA	CASSIGGAGANVLTF	TGTGCCAGCAGCATCGGGGGGGCTGGGGCCAACGTCCTGACTTTC
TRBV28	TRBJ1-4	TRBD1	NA	CATGQGGSNEKLFF	TGTGCCACCGGACAGGGAGGCTCTAATGAAAAACTGTTTTTT
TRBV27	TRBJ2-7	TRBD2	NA	CASRSSGSGSYEQYF	TGTGCCAGCAGGTCTAGCGGGAGTGGGTCCTACGAGCAGTACTTC
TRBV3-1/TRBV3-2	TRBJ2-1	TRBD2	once	CASSQISSGWSSYNEQFF	TGTGCCAGCAGCCAAATATCTAGCGGGTGGAGCTCCTACAATGAGCAGTTCTTC
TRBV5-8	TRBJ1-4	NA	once	CASSLVGARNEKLFF	TGTGCCAGCAGCTTGGTAGGGGCGCGGAATGAAAAACTGTTTTTT
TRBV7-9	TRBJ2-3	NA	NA	CASSLRTQSTDTQYF	TGTGCCAGCAGCTTACGGACTCAAAGCACAGATACGCAGTATTTT
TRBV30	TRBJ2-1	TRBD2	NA	CAWSPWSGSSYNEQFF	TGTGCCTGGAGTCCCTGGAGCGGGAGCTCCTACAATGAGCAGTTCTTC
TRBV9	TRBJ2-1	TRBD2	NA	CASSVTGTSGYYNEQFF	TGTGCCAGCAGCGTAACCGGGACTAGCGGGTATTACAATGAGCAGTTCTTC
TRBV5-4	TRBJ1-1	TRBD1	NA	CASSPTGGETGTEAFF	TGTGCCAGCAGTCCGACAGGGGGTGAGACCGGCACTGAAGCTTTCTTT
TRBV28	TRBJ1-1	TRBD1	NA	CASRSAGTENTEAFF	TGTGCCAGCAGATCTGCCGGGACAGAGAACACTGAAGCTTTCTTT
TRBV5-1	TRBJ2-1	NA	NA	CASSITTTRDEQFF	TGCGCCAGCAGCATAACGACTACCCGGGATGAGCAGTTCTTC
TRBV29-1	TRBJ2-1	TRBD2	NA	CSVTPTSANEQFF	TGCAGCGTTACCCCGACTAGCGCGAATGAGCAGTTCTTC
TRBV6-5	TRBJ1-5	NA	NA	CASRVDRNSNQPQHF	TGTGCCAGCAGAGTCGACAGAAATAGCAATCAGCCCCAGCATTTT
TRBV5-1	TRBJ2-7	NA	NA	CASSFISGTLNLRGYEQYF	TGCGCCAGCAGCTTCATTTCCGGGACACTCAACCTCCGGGGCTACGAGCAGTACTTC
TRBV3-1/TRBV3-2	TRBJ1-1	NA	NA	CASSHLNTEAFF	TGTGCCAGCAGCCACCTTAACACTGAAGCTTTCTTT
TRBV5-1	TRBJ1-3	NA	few	CASSLGAVGSGNTIYF	TGCGCCAGCAGCTTGGGGGCTGTAGGCTCTGGAAACACCATATATTTT
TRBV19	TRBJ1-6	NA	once	CASSIVRDSPLHF	TGTGCCAGTAGTATTGTCAGGGATTCACCCCTCCACTTT
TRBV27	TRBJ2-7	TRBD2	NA	CASSPRGSGPGAYEQYF	TGTGCCAGCAGTCCCCGGGGTAGCGGGCCTGGGGCCTACGAGCAGTACTTC
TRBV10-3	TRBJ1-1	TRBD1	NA	CAISRLQGADEAFF	TGTGCCATCAGTCGGTTACAGGGGGCGGATGAAGCTTTCTTT
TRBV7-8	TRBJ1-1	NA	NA	CASRGSLPSNTEAFF	TGTGCCAGCAGGGGGAGCTTACCTTCGAACACTGAAGCTTTCTTT
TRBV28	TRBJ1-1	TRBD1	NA	CASSLSLPTGDTEAFF	TGTGCCAGCAGTTTATCCCTCCCGACAGGGGACACTGAAGCTTTCTTT
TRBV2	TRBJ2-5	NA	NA	CASGAGLKETQYF	TGTGCCAGCGGGGCGGGATTGAAAGAGACCCAGTACTTC
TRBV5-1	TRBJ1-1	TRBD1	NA	CASNRQGRATEAFF	TGCGCCAGCAACCGACAGGGAAGGGCGACTGAAGCTTTCTTT
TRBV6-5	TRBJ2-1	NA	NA	CASSYQGPARREFF	TGTGCCAGCAGTTACCAGGGCCCCGCAAGGCGAGAGTTCTTC
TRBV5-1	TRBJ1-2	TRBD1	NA	CASKKTGGKDYGYTF	TGCGCCAGCAAGAAAACAGGGGGCAAGGACTATGGCTACACCTTC
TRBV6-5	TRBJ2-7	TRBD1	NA	CASRPRTGVFYEQYF	TGTGCCAGCAGGCCCCGGACAGGGGTTTTCTACGAGCAGTACTTC
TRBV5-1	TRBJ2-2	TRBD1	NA	CASSLGTGTGELFF	TGCGCCAGCAGCTTGGGGACAGGAACCGGGGAGCTGTTTTTT
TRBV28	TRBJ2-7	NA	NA	CASSFLGQLSYF	TGTGCCAGCAGTTTTCTTGGGCAGCTATCGTACTTC
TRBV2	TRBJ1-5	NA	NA	CASSEGRNQPQHF	TGTGCCAGCAGTGAAGGTAGAAATCAGCCCCAGCATTTT
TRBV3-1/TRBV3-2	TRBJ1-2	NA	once	CASSQDGAPRYGYTF	TGTGCCAGCAGCCAAGATGGGGCGCCTCGTTATGGCTACACCTTC
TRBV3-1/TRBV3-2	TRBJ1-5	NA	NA	CASSPLGQPQHF	TGTGCCAGCAGCCCGCTAGGACAGCCCCAGCATTTT
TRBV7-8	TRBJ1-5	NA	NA	CASSTQGHQPQHF	TGTGCCAGCAGCACACAGGGCCATCAGCCCCAGCATTTT
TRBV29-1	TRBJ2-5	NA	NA	CSATDWGTQYF	TGCAGCGCCACGGACTGGGGGACCCAGTACTTC